This T cell receptor beta chain was recovered during a study of blood T cell repertoires in COVID-19. There are 14 residues in the CDR3. The V and J ends lost 10 bases and 14 bases respectively, with 27 bases between them. Germline lookup yields CDR1 MNHEY and CDR2 SMNVEV (reference sequence). How the authors handled the data: Amplification of reference gene primers was used by the study to estimate nucleated cell counts. Generated by immunoSEQ multiplex PCR, the TCRdb table keeps only in-frame clones and is missing some. D and trimming were read from the DNA, whereas the V and J calls and clone size are those reported in that table. The sample includes over 150,000 clones, 80% to 90% of them seen just once.

The chain employs TRBV27 and TRBJ2-1; maybe TRBD2 (5 bases). Sequencing used peripheral blood. This receptor was obtained from a man in his fifties with active or convalescent COVID-19. The CDR3 spells CATSPMASGSKKFF. For the CDR3, the DNA is TGTGCCACATCTCCAATGGCTAGTGGGAGCAAGAAGTTCTTC.